Listed below are T cell receptor beta chains from one sample, sequenced in a study of CD4 T cells in relation to SARS-CoV-2 and coronaviruses. This table comes from immunoSEQ multiplex PCR, and its TCRdb copy is limited to in-frame clones, with some not included. The repertoire holds around 69,000 clones, about 94% seen once, with roughly 0.14% in the top ten. Sequenced sample: naive CD4+ T cells from PBMCs. The receptors were gathered from a human donor in good health. Each CDR3 is given without its conserved first and last residue. D genes are given only for firm matches.

>TRBV28|NA
ASNTNWGLNTEAF
>TRBV19|NA
ASKPGSAGNTIY
>TRBV6-5|NA
ASSYSRGVDSPLH
>TRBV4-1|TRBD1
ASSQDQKGGFYEQY
>TRBV19|NA
ASTRGGPSYEQY
>TRBV9|NA
ASSVESGEDEQY
>TRBV6-2/TRBV6-3|TRBD2
ASSYASGRVRNEQF
>TRBV6-5|NA
ASGGAGSYEQY
>TRBV4-1|NA
ASSQVPGADQPQH
>TRBV24-1|NA
ATSQDSQETQY
>TRBV28|NA
ATTGSPRSYEQY
>TRBV7-8|NA
ASSTRGRSYNEQF
>TRBV25-1|NA
ASSDDRDQPQH
>TRBV27|NA
ASSFRVPGELF
>TRBV9|TRBD2
ASSAPGLAGTSSYNEQF
>TRBV28|TRBD1
ASSSPGQTYEQY
>TRBV4-1|NA
ASSQEATRRASNQPQH
>TRBV5-1|NA
ASSLTGEAGELF
>TRBV9|NA
ASSPFGSVGETQY
>TRBV27|NA
ASSLSPGHLSYEQY